This TCR beta chain is from a study of blood T cell repertoires in COVID-19. Background on the study: The study drew acute and convalescent COVID-19 samples from the United States, Italy and Spain. T cells, B-cell-depleted T cells, or PBMCs provided the cDNA or gDNA that served as material.

In the authors' workflow: For nucleated cells, counts were estimated from reference gene primer amplification. Repertoires were generated with immunoSEQ multiplex PCR, while TCRdb's copy carries only in-frame clones and drops some. V and J calls and clone size come straight from that table; D and trimming were deduced from the DNA. This table holds about 210,000 clones, approximately 90% found once. The CDR3 covers 17 residues. Germline V gene lookup returns CDR1 MNHNY and CDR2 SVGAGI (reference sequence). V trimming: 5 bases; J trimming: 2 bases; junction bases outside the gene matches: 10. The sequenced sample consisted of peripheral blood. This TCR derives from a man aged 25 to 40 with acute or convalescent COVID-19. The rearrangement joins TRBV6-6 to TRBJ1-5; 9 bases agree with TRBD1. CDR3 protein: CASSPLRQGGGNQPQHF. The CDR3 DNA follows: TGTGCCAGCAGTCCCCTTCGACAGGGGGGCGGCAATCAGCCCCAGCATTTT.